A single sample is the source of the 10 T cell receptor beta chains below, sequenced in a study of blood T cell repertoires in COVID-19. Sequencing used immunoSEQ multiplex PCR; TCRdb keeps in-frame clones, though not all of them. The repertoire holds 250,000 to 350,000 clones, with roughly 90% as singletons. The sequenced sample was peripheral blood. All receptors come from a woman aged 45-65 years with active or convalescent COVID-19.

The genes are TRBV7-2 and TRBJ1-5, with TRBD1 as a possible D gene (5 bases). The CDR3 runs 13 residues. The V end lost 3 bases, the J end lost 5 bases, and 8 bases lay between the germline ends. CDR1 and CDR2 (germline): SGHTA, FQGNSA. The CDR3 sequence is CASSFQGDQPQHF. DNA for the CDR3: TGTGCCAGCAGCTTTCAGGGCGATCAGCCCCAGCATTTT.

The rearrangement uses TRBV7-9 and TRBJ2-5; 7 bases agree with TRBD1. The CDR3 sequence is 15 residues long. V gave up 7 bases and J gave up 5 bases; unmatched junction bases: 13. The germline V gene has CDR1 SEHNR and CDR2 FQNEAQ (reference sequence). This chain's CDR3 is CASTDTKGAAETQYF. Here the CDR3 DNA reads TGTGCCAGCACTGATACGAAGGGGGCTGCGGAGACCCAGTACTTC. Together with reference TRBV7-9 and TRBJ2-5, the CDR3 gives the full variable domain: DTGVSQNPRHKITKRGQNVTFRCDPISEHNRLYWYRQTLGQGPEFLTYFQNEAQLEKSRLLSDRFSAERPKGSFSTLEIQRTEQGDSAMYLCASTDTKGAAETQYFGPGTRLLVL.

The genes are TRBV2 and TRBJ1-2; 9 nucleotides match TRBD1. This CDR3 comprises 14 residues. V gave up 3 bases and J gave up 8 bases; unmatched junction bases: 7. CDR1 SNHLY and CDR2 FYNNEI come from the germline V gene. The CDR3 spells CASSEGQGLIGYTF. CDR3 DNA sequence: TGTGCCAGCAGTGAGGGACAGGGTTTGATCGGCTACACCTTC. Full variable domain (remainder filled in from reference TRBV2 and TRBJ1-2): EPEVTQTPSHQVTQMGQEVILRCVPISNHLYFYWYRQILGQKVEFLVSFYNNEISEKSEIFDDQFSVERPDGSNFTLKIRSTKLEDSAMYFCASSEGQGLIGYTFGSGTRLTVV.

The chain recombines TRBV4-3 with TRBJ2-1, with a weak D call TRBD2 (5 bases). With 0 bases removed from V and 3 bases from J, the gap between germline ends came to 6 bases. CDR3 size: 14 residues. CDR1 and CDR2 from the germline V gene are LGHNA and YSLEER. The CDR3 region has the DNA TGCGCCAGCAGCCAAGAGACTATCTACAATGAGCAGTTCTTC. It encodes CASSQETIYNEQFF.

The chain links TRBV5-5 to TRBJ2-6; 8 nucleotides match TRBD1. Trimming removed 0 bases from V and 2 bases from J; junction bases left unmatched: 4. Germline V gene sequence: CDR1 SGHKS, CDR2 YYEKEE (reference sequence). The CDR3 length is 17 residues. CDR3 residues: CASSLVQGAAGANVLTF. The CDR3 DNA follows: TGTGCCAGCAGCTTGGTGCAGGGGGCGGCTGGGGCCAACGTCCTGACTTTC.

Here the CDR3 DNA reads TGTGCCAGCTCCTTGACAGGGGTCGGATACGAGCAGTACTTC. It yields the protein CASSLTGVGYEQYF. The V and J genes are TRBV27 and TRBJ2-7, with 8 bases aligning to TRBD1. This CDR3 has 14 amino acids. V shed 8 bases and J 4 bases; nucleotides not matched to a gene: 10. Germline lookup yields CDR1 MNHEY and CDR2 SMNVEV (reference sequence).

The V call is TRBV19, the J call TRBJ2-2; D is perhaps TRBD1 (6 bases). The V end was cut by 0 bases, the J end by 6 bases, with 8 bases between. Germline V gene sequence: CDR1 LNHDA, CDR2 SQIVND (reference sequence). The CDR3 consists of 14 residues. Here the CDR3 reads CASSIEGAPGELFF. The CDR3 coding sequence is TGTGCCAGTAGTATAGAGGGGGCGCCCGGGGAGCTGTTTTTT. The full variable domain, with the rest looked up from reference TRBV19 and TRBJ2-2, is DGGITQSPKYLFRKEGQNVTLSCEQNLNHDAMYWYRQDPGQGLRLIYYSQIVNDFQKGDIAEGYSVSREKKESFPLTVTSAQKNPTAFYLCASSIEGAPGELFFGEGSRLTVL.

The table lists this clone with a few counts. The CDR3 sequence is CASSWDRYTEAFF. In DNA, the CDR3 is TGTGCCAGCAGTTGGGACAGATACACTGAAGCTTTCTTT. V and J are TRBV12-3 or TRBV12-4 and TRBJ1-1, with 7 positions matching TRBD1. The CDR3 runs to 13 residues. The junction had 2 bases not matched to a gene; V was cut back by 4 bases and J by 3 bases.

This clone is a singleton in its sample. The chain joins TRBV6-2 or TRBV6-3 to TRBJ1-1; 11 nucleotides match TRBD1. The CDR3 is 14 amino acids. J was trimmed by 10 bases and V by 5 bases; bases with no gene match: 9. Per the germline V gene, CDR1 is MNHEY and CDR2 is SVGEGT. Written as DNA, the CDR3 is TGTGCCAGCAGTCCCAGAGTCGGGACAGGGGGAGCTTTCTTT. It is translated as CASSPRVGTGGAFF.

V usage is TRBV7-3 and J usage is TRBJ2-3; 10 positions agree with TRBD2. V lost 0 bases to trimming and J lost 2 bases; unmatched junction nucleotides: 5. Germline V gene data show CDR1 as SGHTA and CDR2 as FQGTGA. The CDR3 has 17 residues. The DNA for the CDR3 is TGTGCCAGCAGCTTAACCCCTAGCGGGGGCACCACAGATACGCAGTATTTT. Translated, it gives CASSLTPSGGTTDTQYF.